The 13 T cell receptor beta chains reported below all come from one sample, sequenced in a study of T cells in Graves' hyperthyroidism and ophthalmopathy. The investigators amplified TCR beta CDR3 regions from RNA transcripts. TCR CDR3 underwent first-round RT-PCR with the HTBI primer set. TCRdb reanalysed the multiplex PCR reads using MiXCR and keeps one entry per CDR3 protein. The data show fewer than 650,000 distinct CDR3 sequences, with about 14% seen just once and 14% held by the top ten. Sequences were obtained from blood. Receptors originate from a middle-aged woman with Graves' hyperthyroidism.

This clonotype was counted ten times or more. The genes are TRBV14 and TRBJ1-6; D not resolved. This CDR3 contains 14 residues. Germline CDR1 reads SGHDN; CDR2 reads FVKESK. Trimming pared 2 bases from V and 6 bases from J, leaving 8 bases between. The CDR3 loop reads CASSQSSINSPLHF. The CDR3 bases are TGTGCCAGCAGCCAATCTTCAATTAATTCACCCCTCCACTTT.

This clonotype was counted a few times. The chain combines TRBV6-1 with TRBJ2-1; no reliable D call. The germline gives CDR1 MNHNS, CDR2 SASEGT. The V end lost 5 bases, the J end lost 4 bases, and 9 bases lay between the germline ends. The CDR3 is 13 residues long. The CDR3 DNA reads TGTGCCAGCAGTCCGACCCTGTACAATGAGCAGTTCTTC. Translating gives CASSPTLYNEQFF.

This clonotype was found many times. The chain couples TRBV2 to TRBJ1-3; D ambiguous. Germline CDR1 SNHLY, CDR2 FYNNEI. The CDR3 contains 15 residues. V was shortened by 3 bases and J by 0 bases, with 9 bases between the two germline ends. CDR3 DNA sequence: TGTGCCAGCAGTGAGTCCGGCCTCTCTGGAAACACCATATATTTT. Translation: CASSESGLSGNTIYF.

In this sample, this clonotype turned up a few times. The CDR3 reads CASSSSRPVQPDSGANVLTF. The CDR3 bases are TGTGCCAGCAGTTCCTCGAGGCCCGTTCAGCCCGATTCTGGGGCCAACGTCCTGACTTTC. The V gene is TRBV28, the J gene TRBJ2-6; D gene uncertain. Germline loops: CDR1 MDHEN, CDR2 SYDVKM. There are 20 residues in the CDR3. Trimming shortened V by 4 bases and J by 1 base, and 23 bases separated the two germline ends.

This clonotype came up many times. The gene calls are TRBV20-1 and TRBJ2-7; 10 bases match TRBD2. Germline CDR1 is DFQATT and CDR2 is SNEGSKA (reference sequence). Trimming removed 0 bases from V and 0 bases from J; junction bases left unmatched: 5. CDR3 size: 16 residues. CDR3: CSARDPGTSVSYEQYF. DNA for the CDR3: TGCAGTGCTAGAGATCCCGGGACTAGCGTCTCCTACGAGCAGTACTTC.

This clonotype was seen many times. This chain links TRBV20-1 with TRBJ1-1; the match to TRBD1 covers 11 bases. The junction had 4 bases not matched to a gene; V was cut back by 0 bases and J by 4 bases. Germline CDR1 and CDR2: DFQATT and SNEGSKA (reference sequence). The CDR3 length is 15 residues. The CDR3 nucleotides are TGCAGTGCTAGAGACGGGACAGGGGGTGTCACTGAAGCTTTCTTT. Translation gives CSARDGTGGVTEAFF.

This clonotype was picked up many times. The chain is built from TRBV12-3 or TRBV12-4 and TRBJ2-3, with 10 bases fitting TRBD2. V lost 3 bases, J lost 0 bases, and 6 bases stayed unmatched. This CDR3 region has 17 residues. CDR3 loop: CASSFRRTSGSTDTQYF. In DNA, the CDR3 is TGTGCCAGCAGTTTTCGACGGACTAGCGGTAGCACAGATACGCAGTATTTT.

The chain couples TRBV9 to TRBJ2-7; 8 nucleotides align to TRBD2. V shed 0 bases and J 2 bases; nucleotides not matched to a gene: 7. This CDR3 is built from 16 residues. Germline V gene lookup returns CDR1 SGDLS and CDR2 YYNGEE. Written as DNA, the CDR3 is TGTGCCAGCAGCGTAGTCGGTAGCGGGACCGCCTACGAGCAGTACTTC. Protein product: CASSVVGSGTAYEQYF.

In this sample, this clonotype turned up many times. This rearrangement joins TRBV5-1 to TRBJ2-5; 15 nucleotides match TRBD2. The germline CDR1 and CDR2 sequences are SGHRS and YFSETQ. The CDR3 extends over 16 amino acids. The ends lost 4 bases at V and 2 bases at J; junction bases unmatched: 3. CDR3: CASSAGLAGGQETQYF. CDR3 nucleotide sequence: TGCGCCAGCAGCGCGGGACTAGCGGGAGGACAAGAGACCCAGTACTTC.

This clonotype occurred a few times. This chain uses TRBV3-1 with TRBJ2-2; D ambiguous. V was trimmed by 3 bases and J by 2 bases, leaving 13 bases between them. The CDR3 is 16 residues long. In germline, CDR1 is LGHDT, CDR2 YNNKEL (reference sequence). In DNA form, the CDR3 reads TGTGCCAGCAGCCACCCCCATGTAACCAACACCGGGGAGCTGTTTTTT. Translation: CASSHPHVTNTGELFF.

DNA of the CDR3: TGTGCCAGCAGGAGGCCGGGACCAGAGCGCTATGGCTACACCTTC. This translates into CASRRPGPERYGYTF. The chain recombines TRBV12-3 or TRBV12-4 with TRBJ1-2; a weak D match, TRBD1 (5 bases). Trimming took off 6 bases at V and 4 bases at J, with 18 bases between the two ends. The CDR3 has 15 amino acids.

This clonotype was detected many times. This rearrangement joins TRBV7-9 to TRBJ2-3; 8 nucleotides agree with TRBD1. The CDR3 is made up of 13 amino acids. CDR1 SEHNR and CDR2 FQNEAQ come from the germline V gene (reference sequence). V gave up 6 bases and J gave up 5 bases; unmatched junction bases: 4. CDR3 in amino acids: CASSLQGGDTQYF. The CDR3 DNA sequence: TGTGCCAGCAGTTTACAGGGGGGAGATACGCAGTATTTT.

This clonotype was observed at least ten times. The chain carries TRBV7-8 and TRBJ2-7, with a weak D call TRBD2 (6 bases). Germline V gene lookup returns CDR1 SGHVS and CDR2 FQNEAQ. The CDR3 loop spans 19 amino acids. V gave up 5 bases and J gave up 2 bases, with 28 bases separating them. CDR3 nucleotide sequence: TGTGCCAGCAGCCCGGATGACGCGGGATTCTCTCCTGGTGCCTACGAGCAGTACTTC. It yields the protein CASSPDDAGFSPGAYEQYF.